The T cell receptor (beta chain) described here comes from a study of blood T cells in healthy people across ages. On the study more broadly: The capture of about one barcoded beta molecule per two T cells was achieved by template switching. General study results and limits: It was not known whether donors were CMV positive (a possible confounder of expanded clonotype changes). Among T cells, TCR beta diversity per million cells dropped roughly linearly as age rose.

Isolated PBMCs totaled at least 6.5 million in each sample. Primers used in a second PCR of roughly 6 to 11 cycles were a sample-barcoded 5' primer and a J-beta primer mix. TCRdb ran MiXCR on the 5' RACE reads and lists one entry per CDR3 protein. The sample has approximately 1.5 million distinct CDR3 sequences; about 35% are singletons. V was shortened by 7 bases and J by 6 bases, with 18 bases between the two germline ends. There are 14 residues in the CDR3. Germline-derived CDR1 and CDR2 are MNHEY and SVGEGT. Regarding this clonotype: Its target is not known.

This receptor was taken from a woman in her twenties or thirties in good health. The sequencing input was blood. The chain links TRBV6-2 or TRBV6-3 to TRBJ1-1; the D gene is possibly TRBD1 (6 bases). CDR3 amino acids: CASTAGAKGAEAFF. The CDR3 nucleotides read TGTGCCAGCACCGCGGGGGCTAAGGGTGCTGAAGCTTTCTTT.